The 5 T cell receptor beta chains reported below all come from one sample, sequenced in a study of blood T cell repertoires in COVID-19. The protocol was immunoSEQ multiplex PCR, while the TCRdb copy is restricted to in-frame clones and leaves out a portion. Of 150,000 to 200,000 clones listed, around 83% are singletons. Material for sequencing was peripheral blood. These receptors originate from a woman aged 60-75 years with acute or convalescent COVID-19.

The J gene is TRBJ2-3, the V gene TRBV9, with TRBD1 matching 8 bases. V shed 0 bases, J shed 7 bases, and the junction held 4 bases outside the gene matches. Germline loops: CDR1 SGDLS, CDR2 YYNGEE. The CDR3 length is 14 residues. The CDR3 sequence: CASSVAGGGYTQYF. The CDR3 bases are TGTGCCAGCAGCGTAGCAGGGGGCGGATATACGCAGTATTTT.

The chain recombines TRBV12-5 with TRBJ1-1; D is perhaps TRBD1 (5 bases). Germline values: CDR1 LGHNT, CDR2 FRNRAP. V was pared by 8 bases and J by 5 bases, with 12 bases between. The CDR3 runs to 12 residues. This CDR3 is CASRRGETEAFF. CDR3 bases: TGTGCTAGTCGACGGGGGGAGACTGAAGCTTTCTTT.

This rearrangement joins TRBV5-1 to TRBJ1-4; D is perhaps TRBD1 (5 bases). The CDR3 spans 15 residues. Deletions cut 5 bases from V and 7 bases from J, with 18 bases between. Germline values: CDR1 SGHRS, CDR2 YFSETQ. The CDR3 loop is CASSRGRGEVEKLFF. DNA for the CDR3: TGCGCCAGCAGTAGAGGAAGAGGGGAGGTTGAAAAACTGTTTTTT.

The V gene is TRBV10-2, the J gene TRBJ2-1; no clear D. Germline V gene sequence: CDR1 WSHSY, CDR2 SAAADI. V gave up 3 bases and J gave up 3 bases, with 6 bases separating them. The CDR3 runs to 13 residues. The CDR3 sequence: CASSELGYNEQFF. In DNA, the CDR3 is TGCGCCAGCAGTGAACTTGGCTACAATGAGCAGTTCTTC.

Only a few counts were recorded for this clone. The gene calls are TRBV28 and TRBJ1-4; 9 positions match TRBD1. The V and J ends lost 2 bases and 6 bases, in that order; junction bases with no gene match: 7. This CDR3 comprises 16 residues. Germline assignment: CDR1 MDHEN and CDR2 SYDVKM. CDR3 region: CASSLRWGQGDEKLFF. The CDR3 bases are TGTGCCAGCAGTTTAAGGTGGGGACAGGGAGATGAAAAACTGTTTTTT. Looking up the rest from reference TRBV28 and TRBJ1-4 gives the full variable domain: DVKVTQSSRYLVKRTGEKVFLECVQDMDHENMFWYRQDPGLGLRLIYFSYDVKMKEKGDIPEGYSVSREKKERFSLILESASTNQTSMYLCASSLRWGQGDEKLFFGSGTQLSVL.